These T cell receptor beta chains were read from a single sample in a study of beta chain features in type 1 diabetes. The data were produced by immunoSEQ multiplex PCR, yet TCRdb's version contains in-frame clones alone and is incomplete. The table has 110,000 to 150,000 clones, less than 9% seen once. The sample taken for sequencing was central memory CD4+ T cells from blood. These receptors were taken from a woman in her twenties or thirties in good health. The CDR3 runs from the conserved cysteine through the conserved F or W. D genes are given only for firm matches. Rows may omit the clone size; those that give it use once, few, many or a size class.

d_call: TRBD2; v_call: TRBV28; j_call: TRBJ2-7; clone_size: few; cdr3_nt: TGTGCCAGCAGTGTTGCGGGAGGGCCATACGAGCAGTACTTC; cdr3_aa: CASSVAGGPYEQYF
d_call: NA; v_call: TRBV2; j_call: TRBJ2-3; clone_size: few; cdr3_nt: TGTGCCAGCAGCGAAGGGAAGCGGCCCTACACAGATACGCAGTATTTT; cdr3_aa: CASSEGKRPYTDTQYF
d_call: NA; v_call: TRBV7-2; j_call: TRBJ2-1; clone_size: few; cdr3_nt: TGTGCCAGCAGCTTAACCTTAGTTGAGCAGTTCTTC; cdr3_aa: CASSLTLVEQFF
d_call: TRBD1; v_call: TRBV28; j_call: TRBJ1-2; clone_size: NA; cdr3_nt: TGTGCCAGCAACCCCGGGACAGTTAACTATGGCTACACCTTC; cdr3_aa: CASNPGTVNYGYTF
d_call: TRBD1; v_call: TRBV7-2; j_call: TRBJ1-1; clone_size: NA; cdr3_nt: TGTGCCAGCAGCCGGGGACAGTGGGGGGCTGAAGCTTTCTTT; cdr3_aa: CASSRGQWGAEAFF
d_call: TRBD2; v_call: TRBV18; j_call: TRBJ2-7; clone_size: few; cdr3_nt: TGTGCCAGCTCACCAGGGACTAGCGTCTCCTACGAGCAGTACTTC; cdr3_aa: CASSPGTSVSYEQYF
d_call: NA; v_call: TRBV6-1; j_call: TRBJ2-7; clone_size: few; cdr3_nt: TGTGCCAGCAGTGAAGCGCTTCAAGGGGCCCCCTACGAGCAGTACTTC; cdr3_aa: CASSEALQGAPYEQYF
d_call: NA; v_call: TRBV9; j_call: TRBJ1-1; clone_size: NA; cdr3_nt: TGTGCCAGCAGCGTAGGTAACAGGCTGGCTGAAGCTTTCTTT; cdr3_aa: CASSVGNRLAEAFF
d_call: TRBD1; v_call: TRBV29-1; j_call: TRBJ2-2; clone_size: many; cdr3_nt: TGCAGCGCTGGACAGGGCACGAACACCGGGGAGCTGTTTTTT; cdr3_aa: CSAGQGTNTGELFF
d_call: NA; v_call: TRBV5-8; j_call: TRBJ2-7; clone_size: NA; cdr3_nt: TGTGCCAGCAGCTTGGCCCTGGGTAGCGATTACTACGAGCAGTACTTC; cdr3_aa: CASSLALGSDYYEQYF
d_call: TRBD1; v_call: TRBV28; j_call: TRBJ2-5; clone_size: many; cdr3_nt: TGTGCCAGCAGCCGGGACAGGGGGCGGTTGGAGACCCAGTACTTC; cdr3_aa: CASSRDRGRLETQYF
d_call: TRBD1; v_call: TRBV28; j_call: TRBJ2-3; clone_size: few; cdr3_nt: TGTGCCAGCAGTCGGACAGGGACGACTAGCACAGATACGCAGTATTTT; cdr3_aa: CASSRTGTTSTDTQYF
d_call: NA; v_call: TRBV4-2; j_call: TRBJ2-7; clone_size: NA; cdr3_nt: TGTGCCAGCAGCCAGGCCGGGGCCTACGAGCAGTACTTC; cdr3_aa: CASSQAGAYEQYF
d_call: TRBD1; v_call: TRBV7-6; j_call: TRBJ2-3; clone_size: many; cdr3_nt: TGTGCCAGCAGCTACCGACAGGGAAACACAGATACGCAGTATTTT; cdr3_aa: CASSYRQGNTDTQYF
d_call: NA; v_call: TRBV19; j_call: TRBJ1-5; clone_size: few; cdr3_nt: TGTGCCAGTAGTATAGAGGCAGGGGATCAGCCCCAGCATTTT; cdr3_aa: CASSIEAGDQPQHF
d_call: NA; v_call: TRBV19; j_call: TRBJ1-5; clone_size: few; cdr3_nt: TGTGCCAGTAGTCTTTCTAGCAATCAGCCCCAGCATTTT; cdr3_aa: CASSLSSNQPQHF
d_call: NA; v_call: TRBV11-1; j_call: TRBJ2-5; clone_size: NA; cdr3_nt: TGTGCCAGCAGCTTAAATCGGGGGACCCAAGAGACCCAGTACTTC; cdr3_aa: CASSLNRGTQETQYF
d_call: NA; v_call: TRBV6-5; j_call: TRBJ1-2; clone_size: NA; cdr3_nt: TGTGCCAGCAGCAAACGGGACACACGAACGAGCACCTTC; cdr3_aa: CASSKRDTRTSTF
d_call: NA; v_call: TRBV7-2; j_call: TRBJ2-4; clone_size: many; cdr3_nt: TGTGCCAGCAGCCGGGGACTGCCGAGTGAGATTCAGTACTTC; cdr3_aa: CASSRGLPSEIQYF
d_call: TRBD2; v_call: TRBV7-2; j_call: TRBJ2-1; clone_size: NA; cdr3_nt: TGTGCCAGCAGCTTACGTACTAGCGGCAACAATGAGCAGTTCTTC; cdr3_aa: CASSLRTSGNNEQFF
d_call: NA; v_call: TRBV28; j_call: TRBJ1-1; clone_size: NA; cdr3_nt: TGTGCCGGGGGGAGGTTCGGTGGAACTGAAGCTTTCTTT; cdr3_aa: CAGGRFGGTEAFF
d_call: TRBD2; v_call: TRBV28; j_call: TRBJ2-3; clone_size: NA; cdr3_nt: TGTGCCAGCAGTCCAACCGGGACTAGCGGGATTGATACGCAGTATTTT; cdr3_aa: CASSPTGTSGIDTQYF
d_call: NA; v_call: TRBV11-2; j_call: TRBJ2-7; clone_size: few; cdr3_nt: TGTGCCAGCAGCTTAGCGCTCGGGGTCCCCTACGAGCAGTACTTC; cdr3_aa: CASSLALGVPYEQYF
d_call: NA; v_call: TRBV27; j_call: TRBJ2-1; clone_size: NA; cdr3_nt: TGTGCCAGCAGTTTACTTCGGGGGACTCCTTACAATGAGCAGTTCTTC; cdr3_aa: CASSLLRGTPYNEQFF
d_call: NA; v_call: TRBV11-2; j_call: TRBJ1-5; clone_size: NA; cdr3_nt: TGTGCCAGCAGCTTAGCGGGAGGTTATAGCAATCAGCCCCAGCATTTT; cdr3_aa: CASSLAGGYSNQPQHF
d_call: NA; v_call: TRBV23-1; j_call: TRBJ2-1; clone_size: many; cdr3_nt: TGCGCCAGCAGTCAATCGATCAGGCCCAATGAGCAGTTCTTC; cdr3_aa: CASSQSIRPNEQFF
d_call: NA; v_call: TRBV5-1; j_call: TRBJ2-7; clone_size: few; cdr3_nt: TGCGCCAGCAGCCTGGATCTGGAGTCTAACGAGCAGTACTTC; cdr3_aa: CASSLDLESNEQYF
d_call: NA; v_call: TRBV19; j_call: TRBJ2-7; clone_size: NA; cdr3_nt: TGTGCCAGTAAGTCTACGGGTAGCTCCTACGAGCAGTACTTC; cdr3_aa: CASKSTGSSYEQYF
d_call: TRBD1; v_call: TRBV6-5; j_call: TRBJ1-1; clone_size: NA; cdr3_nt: TGTGCCAGCAGTCGGTTACAGGGGGGCACTGAAGCTTTCTTT; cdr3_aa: CASSRLQGGTEAFF
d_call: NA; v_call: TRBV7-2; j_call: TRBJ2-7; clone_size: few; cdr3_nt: TGTGCCAGCAGCTTAGGGCCAGGGTCCTACGAGCAGTACTTC; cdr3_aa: CASSLGPGSYEQYF
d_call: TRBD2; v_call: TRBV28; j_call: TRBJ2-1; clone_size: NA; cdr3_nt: TGTGCCAGCAGTCCCCGAAGCGGGAGGAGGAACAATGAGCAGTTCTTC; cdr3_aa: CASSPRSGRRNNEQFF
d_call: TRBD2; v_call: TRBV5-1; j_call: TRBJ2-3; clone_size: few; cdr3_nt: TGCGCCAGCAGTATTGGGCGGGGGGCCACAGATACGCAGTATTTT; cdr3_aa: CASSIGRGATDTQYF
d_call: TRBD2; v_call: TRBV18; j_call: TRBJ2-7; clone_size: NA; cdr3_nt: TGTGCCAGCTCACCACAGACTAGCGGGAGTGGCGAGCAGTACTTC; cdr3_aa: CASSPQTSGSGEQYF
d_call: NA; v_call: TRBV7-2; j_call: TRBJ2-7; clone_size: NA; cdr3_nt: TGTGCCAGCAGCTCCACGAACGACCCGGAGAGGGAGCAGTACTTC; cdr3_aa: CASSSTNDPEREQYF
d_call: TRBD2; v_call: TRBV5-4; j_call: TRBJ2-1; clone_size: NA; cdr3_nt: TGTGCCAGCAGCCAAAGACGAGCGGGAGGGCACAATGAGCAGTTCTTC; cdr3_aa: CASSQRRAGGHNEQFF
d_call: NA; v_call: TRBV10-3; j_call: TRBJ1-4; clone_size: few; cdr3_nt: TGTGCCATCAGTGAAACGGAGAAAGAGGGAAAACTGTTTTTT; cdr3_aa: CAISETEKEGKLFF
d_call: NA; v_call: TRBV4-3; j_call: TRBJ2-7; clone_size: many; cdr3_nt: TGCGCCAGCAGCCAAGACAGGCAGGTGGCTTCCGTCGAGCAGTACTTC; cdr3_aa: CASSQDRQVASVEQYF
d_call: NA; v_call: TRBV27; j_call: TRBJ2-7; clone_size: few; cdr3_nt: TGTGCCAGCAGTTCCACGGGGGTAGGGGAGCAGTACTTC; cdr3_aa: CASSSTGVGEQYF
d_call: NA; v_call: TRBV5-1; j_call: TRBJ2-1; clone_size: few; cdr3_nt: TGCGCCAGCAGCTTGTCCTTTAACTCCTACAATGAGCAGTTCTTC; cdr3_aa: CASSLSFNSYNEQFF
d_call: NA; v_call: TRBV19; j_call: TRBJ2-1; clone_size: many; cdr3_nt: TGTGCCAGTAGTATAAGGTCGGCAGGTTTGAATGAGCAGTTCTTC; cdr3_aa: CASSIRSAGLNEQFF
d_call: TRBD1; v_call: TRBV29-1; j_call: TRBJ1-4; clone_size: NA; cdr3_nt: TGCAGCGTTGCTGGGCAGGGGGGAATGGCAACTAATGAAAAACTGTTTTTT; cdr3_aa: CSVAGQGGMATNEKLFF
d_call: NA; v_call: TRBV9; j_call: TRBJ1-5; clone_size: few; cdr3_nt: TGTGCCAGCAGCGTAGGAGGCCCCGGGGATTATAGCAATCAGCCCCAGCATTTT; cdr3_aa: CASSVGGPGDYSNQPQHF
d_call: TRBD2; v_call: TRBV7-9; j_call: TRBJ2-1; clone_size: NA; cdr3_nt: TGTGCCAGCAGCTCCGCGGGAGAAGGGGCTGAGCAGTTCTTC; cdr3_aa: CASSSAGEGAEQFF
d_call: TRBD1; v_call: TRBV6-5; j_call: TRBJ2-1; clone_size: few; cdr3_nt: TGTGCCAGCACCGGACAGGGAGTCAATGAGCAGTTCTTC; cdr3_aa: CASTGQGVNEQFF
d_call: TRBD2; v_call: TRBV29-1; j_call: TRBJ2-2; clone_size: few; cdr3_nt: TGCAGCGTAGGACTAGCGGGAGAACTGGCCGGGGAGCTGTTTTTT; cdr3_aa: CSVGLAGELAGELFF
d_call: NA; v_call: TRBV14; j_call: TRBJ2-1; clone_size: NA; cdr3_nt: TGTGCCAGCAGCCAAAGGGCTAGCGAGAGCGGCCATGAGCAGTTCTTC; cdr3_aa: CASSQRASESGHEQFF
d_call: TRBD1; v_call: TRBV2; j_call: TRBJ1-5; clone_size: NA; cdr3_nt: TGTGCCAGCAGAGCGGGACAGGGGACCAATCAGCCCCAGCATTTT; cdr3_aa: CASRAGQGTNQPQHF
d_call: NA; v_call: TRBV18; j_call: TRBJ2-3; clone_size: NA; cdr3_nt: TGTGCCAGCTCACCCTTATCAGATACGCAGTATTTT; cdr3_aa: CASSPLSDTQYF